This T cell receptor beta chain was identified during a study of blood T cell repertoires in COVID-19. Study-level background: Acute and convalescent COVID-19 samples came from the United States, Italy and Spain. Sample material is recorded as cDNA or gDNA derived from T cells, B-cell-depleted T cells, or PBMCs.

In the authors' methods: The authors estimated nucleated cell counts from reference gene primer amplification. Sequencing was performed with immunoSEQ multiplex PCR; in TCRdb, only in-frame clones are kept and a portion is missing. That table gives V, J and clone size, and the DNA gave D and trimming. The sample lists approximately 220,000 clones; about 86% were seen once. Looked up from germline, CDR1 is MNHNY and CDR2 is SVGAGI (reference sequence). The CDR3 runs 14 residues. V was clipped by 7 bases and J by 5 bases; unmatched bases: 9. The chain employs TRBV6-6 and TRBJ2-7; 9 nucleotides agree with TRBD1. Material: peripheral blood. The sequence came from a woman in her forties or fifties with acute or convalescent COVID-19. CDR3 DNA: TGTGCCAGCAAACCGGGACAGGGTCGAAACGAGCAGTACTTC. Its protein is CASKPGQGRNEQYF.